Below, 8 T cell receptor beta chains from the same sample are listed, as sequenced in a study of blood T cell repertoires in COVID-19. Using immunoSEQ multiplex PCR, the repertoire was profiled, and TCRdb retains in-frame clones only, with some absent. The table includes about 330,000 clones, 80% to 90% detected once. Sequenced sample: PBMCs or T cells enriched from blood (not recorded which). These receptor sequences come from a young man who had recovered from COVID-19.

V is TRBV20-1 and J is TRBJ2-3, with TRBD2 matching 13 bases. Germline CDR1 reads DFQATT; CDR2 reads SNEGSKA (reference sequence). Germline trimming cut 3 bases from V and 1 base from J; bases unmatched to any gene: 4. The CDR3 covers 16 residues. CDR3 in amino acids: CSASHGLAGGTDTQYF. The CDR3 nucleotides read TGCAGTGCTAGTCACGGACTAGCGGGGGGCACAGATACGCAGTATTTT.

This chain uses TRBV9 with TRBJ2-2, with TRBD2 identical over 7 bases. V was clipped by 3 bases and J by 3 bases; unmatched bases: 5. The CDR3 totals 15 residues. Germline CDR1 is SGDLS and CDR2 is YYNGEE. The CDR3 DNA follows: TGTGCCAGCAGCGCCCGGGACTATTACACCGGGGAGCTGTTTTTT. Encoded protein: CASSARDYYTGELFF.

The J gene is TRBJ2-3, the V gene TRBV6-1; 10 bases agree with TRBD2. The CDR3 has 19 amino acids. V gave up 4 bases and J gave up 1 base; unmatched junction bases: 14. The V gene's germline CDR1 is MNHNS and CDR2 SASEGT. CDR3 amino acids: CASSVEKRGGFLGTDTQYF. The DNA for the CDR3 is TGTGCCAGCAGTGTAGAAAAGCGGGGGGGCTTTCTTGGCACAGATACGCAGTATTTT.

The chain carries TRBV2 and TRBJ2-7; 7 bases map to TRBD1. Germline V lookup: CDR1 SNHLY, CDR2 FYNNEI. Losses at the gene ends were 3 bases for V and 4 bases for J; bases not matched to a gene: 6. The CDR3 spans 14 residues. CDR3 residues: CASSDLEGAYEQYF. The CDR3 nucleotides are TGTGCCAGCAGTGACCTCGAGGGGGCTTACGAGCAGTACTTC.

The gene calls are TRBV24-1 and TRBJ2-5; TRBD1 matches 7 bases. J gave up 4 bases and V 3 bases, and 4 bases lay outside the gene matches. The CDR3 spans 14 residues. Germline V gene sequence: CDR1 KGHDR, CDR2 SFDVKD. The DNA for the CDR3 is TGTGCCACCAGTGATACAGGGGTCCGAGAGACCCAGTACTTC. As protein: CATSDTGVRETQYF.

The gene calls are TRBV2 and TRBJ1-2; D is possibly TRBD1 (6 bases). Germline V gives CDR1 SNHLY, CDR2 FYNNEI. V lost 9 bases and J lost 0, with 17 bases in between. The CDR3 sequence is 15 residues long. In DNA form, the CDR3 reads TGTGCCAGTAGGTCGGACAGATTAACTAACTATGGCTACACCTTC. Protein product: CASRSDRLTNYGYTF.

This chain uses TRBV7-6 with TRBJ2-7, with D unresolved. V lost 1 base, J lost 6 bases, and 4 bases lay in between. The length of the CDR3 is 11 residues. Germline V gives CDR1 SGHVS, CDR2 FNYEAQ. CDR3 coding DNA: TGTGCCAGCAGCTTAGGGCCCGAGCAGTACTTC. Translating it yields CASSLGPEQYF.

V and J are TRBV28 and TRBJ1-6; possibly TRBD1 for D (5 bases). Deletions cut 9 bases from V and 0 bases from J, with 9 bases between. This CDR3 is 14 amino acids long. Per germline, CDR1 MDHEN and CDR2 SYDVKM. The CDR3 region has the DNA TGTGCCAGTCGGGGGAGCTCCTATAATTCACCCCTCCACTTT. It yields the protein CASRGSSYNSPLHF.